These 30 T cell receptor beta chains were all obtained from the same sample, sequenced in a study of chemoradiotherapy in HPV16-positive cancers. Assay used: immunoSEQ multiplex PCR; TCRdb lists only in-frame clones, some missing. The sample gives thousands of clones, about 79% of which show up once; approximately 3% is in the top ten. The material was blood, obtained from a patient who underwent chemoradiotherapy. The receptors were sampled from a human donor with HPV-associated anogenital cancer.

On this clone: One end of the junction is discordant with germline, which a read error may explain. Other DNA sequences in the sample encode the same CDR3. The genes are TRBV7-9 and TRBJ2-3; D unresolved. CDR1 is SEHNR and CDR2 is FQNEAQ in the germline V gene (reference sequence). The CDR3 length is 15 residues. The CDR3 protein is CASSFGQVSTDTQYF. Here the CDR3 DNA reads TGCGCCAGCAGCTTCGGGCAGGTCAGCACAGATACGCAGTATTTT.

Of note for this clone: The junction shows a germline mismatch at one end, possibly a read error. This chain links TRBV5-1 with TRBJ2-1; the match to TRBD2 covers 9 bases. Looked up from germline, CDR1 is SGHRS and CDR2 is YFSETQ. This CDR3 comprises 14 residues. Here the CDR3 reads CASRLAGEGNEQFF. CDR3 nucleotides: TGCGCCAGCCGCTTAGCGGGGGAGGGAAATGAGCAGTTCTTC.

The chain recombines TRBV6-1 with TRBJ2-7, with D perhaps TRBD1 (6 bases). There are 15 residues in the CDR3. Looked up from germline, CDR1 is MNHNS and CDR2 is SASEGT. Trimming cost V 1 base and J 3 bases, with 13 bases left between them. The CDR3 loop reads CASSEEGQLRYEQYF. The CDR3 DNA sequence: TGTGCCAGCAGTGAAGAAGGACAGTTACGCTACGAGCAGTACTTC.

This chain uses TRBV4-2 with TRBJ1-3, with 8 bases aligning to TRBD1. V shed 4 bases, J shed 1 base, and the junction held 6 bases outside the gene matches. This CDR3 spans 16 amino acids. Germline V gene data show CDR1 as LGHNA and CDR2 as YNFKEQ. Here the CDR3 reads CASSPDRGSSGNTIYF. The CDR3 bases are TGTGCCAGCAGCCCCGACAGGGGTTCGTCTGGAAACACCATATATTTT.

This clone has just one count. The chain couples TRBV28 to TRBJ1-1, with a tentative D call TRBD1 (5 bases). CDR3 size: 14 residues. The germline V gene has CDR1 MDHEN and CDR2 SYDVKM. The V end was cut by 3 bases, the J end by 4 bases, with 12 bases between. The CDR3 DNA reads as TGTGCCAGCAGTTTTGAAGGGGCTGGCACTGAAGCTTTCTTT. Amino acids: CASSFEGAGTEAFF.

This clone was detected a few times. The chain joins TRBV13 to TRBJ2-2; D ambiguous. Trimming shortened V by 0 bases and J by 6 bases, and 5 bases separated the two germline ends. The CDR3 has 13 residues. Looked up from germline, CDR1 is PRHDT and CDR2 is FYEKMQ (reference sequence). CDR3 in amino acids: CASSLGGSGELFF. The CDR3, as DNA: TGTGCCAGCAGCTTAGGAGGTTCCGGGGAGCTGTTTTTT.

This chain connects TRBV7-2 to TRBJ1-1; 7 bases agree with TRBD1. J lost 1 base, V lost 5 bases, and 7 bases had no gene match. The CDR3 loop spans 15 amino acids. The germline CDR1 and CDR2 sequences are SGHTA and FQGNSA. DNA for the CDR3: TGTGCCAGCAGCCCAGGGGGGGGTTCGAACACTGAAGCTTTCTTT. Its protein is CASSPGGGSNTEAFF.

This clone has more than one count but fewer than ten. V gene TRBV19 combines with J gene TRBJ2-2, with D possibly TRBD1 on 6 matching bases. The ends were cut back, 6 bases at V and 1 base at J, with 9 bases in the middle. The V gene's germline CDR1 is LNHDA and CDR2 SQIVND (reference sequence). The CDR3 sequence is 14 residues long. The CDR3 coding sequence is TGTGCCAGTAGAACCAGGGGGAACACCGGGGAGCTGTTTTTT. Translation: CASRTRGNTGELFF.

This clone is a singleton in its sample. The chain carries TRBV5-6 and TRBJ2-7; D is perhaps TRBD1 (6 bases). V lost 1 base, J lost 7 bases, and 21 bases lay in between. In germline, CDR1 is SGHDT, CDR2 YYEEEE. The CDR3 loop spans 16 amino acids. CDR3 bases: TGTGCCAGCAGCTTGAGTGCCAGGGGACCAACCAAGGAGCAGTACTTC. Its translation is CASSLSARGPTKEQYF.

This chain connects TRBV29-1 to TRBJ1-1, with D uncertain. Germline lookup yields CDR1 SQVTM and CDR2 ANQGSEA. V was pared by 3 bases and J by 4 bases, with 15 bases between. The CDR3 runs 14 residues. The chain's CDR3 is CSVEPDHGSTEAFF. CDR3 in DNA: TGCAGCGTTGAGCCGGACCATGGGAGCACTGAAGCTTTCTTT.

This clone came up a few times. The chain carries TRBV19 and TRBJ2-3; TRBD1 agrees at 9 bases. Germline values: CDR1 LNHDA, CDR2 SQIVND (reference sequence). Losses at the gene ends were 3 bases for V and 3 bases for J; bases not matched to a gene: 1. This CDR3 is built from 14 residues. CDR3 sequence reads: CASSMGTGTDTQYF. The CDR3 DNA is TGTGCCAGTAGTATGGGGACAGGGACAGATACGCAGTATTTT.

This chain uses TRBV5-5 with TRBJ1-2, with D perhaps matching TRBD1 (6 bases). The CDR3 length is 14 residues. Germline CDR1 is SGHKS and CDR2 is YYEKEE (reference sequence). V lost 0 bases, J lost 6 bases, and 12 bases lay in between. The CDR3 is CASSLEGTGHGYTF. The CDR3 DNA is TGTGCCAGCAGCTTGGAAGGTACAGGGCATGGCTACACCTTC.

This chain links TRBV2 with TRBJ2-7; 11 bases agree with TRBD2. Germline CDR1 is SNHLY and CDR2 is FYNNEI. There are 14 residues in the CDR3. The J segment lost 3 bases and the V segment lost 7 bases, leaving 5 bases of the junction unmatched. The CDR3 nucleotides read TGTGCCAGCACCGGGACTAGCGGCTACTACGAGCAGTACTTC. Its translation: CASTGTSGYYEQYF.

The chain carries TRBV18 and TRBJ1-1, with 10 nucleotides matching TRBD1. This CDR3 contains 15 residues. Germline V gene data show CDR1 as KGHSH and CDR2 as LQKENI. V trimming: 2 bases; J trimming: 8 bases; junction bases outside the gene matches: 8. The CDR3 reads CASSPFGQGVIEAFF. CDR3 nucleotide sequence: TGTGCCAGCTCACCATTTGGACAGGGGGTAATCGAAGCTTTCTTT.

The chain employs TRBV2 and TRBJ1-5, with 9 positions matching TRBD1. Trimming cost V 4 bases and J 0 bases; bases outside gene matches: 7. Germline V CDR1 and CDR2: SNHLY, FYNNEI. This CDR3 spans 17 amino acids. This CDR3 is CASSGGTGSYSNQPQHF. The CDR3 region has the DNA TGTGCCAGCAGTGGGGGGACAGGGTCCTATAGCAATCAGCCCCAGCATTTT.

The rearrangement links TRBV5-1 to TRBJ2-5, with 8 bases identical to TRBD2. Germline V CDR1 and CDR2: SGHRS, YFSETQ. The length of the CDR3 is 13 residues. The junction had 4 bases not matched to a gene; V was cut back by 5 bases and J by 4 bases. The CDR3, as DNA: TGCGCCAGCAGGGATAGCGGGGCAGAGACCCAGTACTTC. As protein: CASRDSGAETQYF. Full variable domain (remainder filled in from reference TRBV5-1 and TRBJ2-5): KAGVTQTPRYLIKTRGQQVTLSCSPISGHRSVSWYQQTPGQGLQFLFEYFSETQRNKGNFPGRFSGRQFSNSRSEMNVSTLELGDSALYLCASRDSGAETQYFGPGTRLLVL.

The chain combines TRBV11-1 with TRBJ1-4; D is ambiguous. V was trimmed by 5 bases and J by 8 bases, leaving 15 bases between them. Germline CDR1 SGHAT, CDR2 FQDESV (reference sequence). There are 14 residues in the CDR3. In DNA, the CDR3 is TGTGCCAGCAGCCAAAGGTTCGAGAAAGAAAAACTGTTTTTT. It yields the protein CASSQRFEKEKLFF.

The gene calls are TRBV7-6 and TRBJ1-6, with a possible D match to TRBD1 (5 bases). Trimming took 5 bases from V and 0 from J, leaving 17 bases between them. The CDR3 has 18 amino acids. Germline V gives CDR1 SGHVS, CDR2 FNYEAQ. The CDR3 DNA reads TGTGCCAGCAGCCGAACAGGTCCTTCGAGCTCCTATAATTCACCCCTCCACTTT. Translated, it gives CASSRTGPSSSYNSPLHF.

V is TRBV5-4 and J is TRBJ1-4; maybe TRBD1 (5 bases). Per germline, CDR1 SGHNT and CDR2 YYREEE (reference sequence). This CDR3 is 14 amino acids long. V was shortened by 0 bases and J by 4 bases, with 7 bases between the two germline ends. CDR3 protein: CASSLGGVNEKLFF. In nucleotides, the CDR3 is TGTGCCAGCAGCTTGGGAGGGGTTAATGAAAAACTGTTTTTT.

The chain carries TRBV6-1 and TRBJ2-6, with a tentative D call TRBD1 (6 bases). The CDR3 covers 14 residues. Trimming pared 7 bases from V and 2 bases from J, leaving 9 bases between. Germline CDR1 MNHNS, CDR2 SASEGT. CDR3 residues: CASKYRAGANVLTF. DNA for the CDR3: TGTGCCAGCAAGTACAGGGCTGGGGCCAACGTCCTGACTTTC.

The chain joins TRBV12-5 to TRBJ1-6; D perhaps matches TRBD1 (6 bases). Germline CDR1 reads LGHNT; CDR2 reads FRNRAP. V lost 9 bases and J lost 5, with 8 bases in between. The CDR3 has 12 residues. The CDR3 DNA reads as TGTGCTAGCCGGACAGATAATTCACCCCTCCACTTT. Translation: CASRTDNSPLHF.

This clone was observed a handful of times. V and J are TRBV7-2 and TRBJ1-3; TRBD1 is a possible D gene (6 bases). Germline V gene lookup returns CDR1 SGHTA and CDR2 FQGNSA. V was clipped by 3 bases and J by 0 bases, with 9 bases between them. The CDR3 contains 15 residues. The CDR3 DNA reads as TGTGCCAGCAGCTTGGGGGGGCACTCTGGAAACACCATATATTTT. This gives the protein CASSLGGHSGNTIYF.

The V gene is TRBV9, the J gene TRBJ1-1, with D possibly matching TRBD1 (6 bases). The CDR3 sequence is 18 residues long. Germline loops: CDR1 SGDLS, CDR2 YYNGEE. V lost 1 base and J 3 bases, leaving 22 bases between the germline ends. The CDR3 coding sequence is TGTGCCAGCAGCGTAAGTGTCGGGACAAGCGCTGGAGACACTGAAGCTTTCTTT. This gives the protein CASSVSVGTSAGDTEAFF.

The V gene is TRBV6-1, the J gene TRBJ2-7, with TRBD2 as a possible D gene (6 bases). With 6 bases removed from V and 1 base from J, the gap between germline ends came to 13 bases. This CDR3 region has 14 residues. The germline V gene encodes CDR1 MNHNS and CDR2 SASEGT. In DNA form, the CDR3 reads TGTGCCAGCAGGGCGGGATTTAGATCCTACGAGCAGTACTTC. It specifies CASRAGFRSYEQYF.

The chain uses TRBV4-1 and TRBJ2-7, with D perhaps TRBD2 (5 bases). From germline, CDR1 is MGHRA and CDR2 YSYEKL. The CDR3 extends over 14 amino acids. Trimming pared 5 bases from V and 3 bases from J, leaving 14 bases between. CDR3 DNA sequence: TGCGCCAGCAGCGATATCGGGGTCAACTACGAGCAGTACTTC. Its protein product is CASSDIGVNYEQYF.

The genes are TRBV28 and TRBJ1-1; D may be TRBD1 (5 bases). The V gene lost 7 bases and the J gene lost 1 base, with 19 bases spanning the gap. This CDR3 has 16 amino acids. Germline CDR1 is MDHEN and CDR2 is SYDVKM. The CDR3 loop is CASIAGVGVTNTEAFF. As DNA, the CDR3 is TGTGCCAGCATAGCCGGGGTGGGGGTGACGAACACTGAAGCTTTCTTT.

V and J are TRBV19 and TRBJ1-5; D is unclear. The CDR3 is made up of 16 amino acids. Germline V gene lookup returns CDR1 LNHDA and CDR2 SQIVND (reference sequence). V lost 3 bases and J lost 4, with 16 bases in between. The CDR3 DNA sequence: TGTGCCAGTAGTATTGATATGAGGTCTAGAAATCAGCCCCAGCATTTT. Its translation is CASSIDMRSRNQPQHF. The complete variable domain, with remaining parts taken from reference TRBV19 and TRBJ1-5, reads DGGITQSPKYLFRKEGQNVTLSCEQNLNHDAMYWYRQDPGQGLRLIYYSQIVNDFQKGDIAEGYSVSREKKESFPLTVTSAQKNPTAFYLCASSIDMRSRNQPQHFGDGTRLSIL.

V is TRBV5-1 and J is TRBJ2-5, with 7 positions matching TRBD2. Germline trimming cut 1 base from V and 2 bases from J; bases unmatched to any gene: 5. This CDR3 has 15 residues. CDR1 SGHRS and CDR2 YFSETQ come from the germline V gene. The chain's CDR3 is CASSLRSSGQETQYF. DNA for the CDR3: TGCGCCAGCAGCTTGCGGTCTAGCGGTCAAGAGACCCAGTACTTC.

V and J are TRBV29-1 and TRBJ2-1; 9 nucleotides match TRBD2. The V gene end was trimmed by 4 bases and the J gene end by 9 bases; junction bases not matched to a gene: 4. This CDR3 spans 12 amino acids. Germline loops: CDR1 SQVTM, CDR2 ANQGSEA. CDR3 nucleotides: TGCAGCGTTGGCGGGGGGGCCTTTGAGCAGTTCTTC. Encoded protein: CSVGGGAFEQFF.

The chain uses TRBV4-3 and TRBJ1-1, with 7 bases identical to TRBD1. J was trimmed by 7 bases and V by 4 bases; bases with no gene match: 12. The CDR3 length is 15 residues. Germline CDR1 and CDR2: LGHNA and YSLEER. The CDR3 here is CASSRSGTVTGEAFF. The CDR3 DNA reads TGCGCCAGCAGCCGATCCGGGACAGTTACAGGTGAAGCTTTCTTT.